These 17 T cell receptor beta chains were all obtained from the same sample, sequenced in a study of quantifying T cell responses using KT2 cells. Overall study: Reverse transcription used primers in the TCR alpha and beta constant regions.

A single-stranded UMI oligo with SP2 sequence was ligated to cDNA 3' ends. First-round PCR used about 4 cycles and beta primers RC1.1 and RC1.2 covering TRBC1 and TRBC2. Each CDR3 protein is one row after TCRdb ran MiXCR on the UMI-ligation and nested PCR reads. The table shows tens of thousands of distinct CDR3 sequences, with 11% occurring only once. The sequenced sample was PBMCs spiked with cells of the T cell clone KT2. The receptors were sampled from a human donor.

The CDR3 spells CASRSFAGIGNTIYF. In DNA form, the CDR3 reads TGTGCCAGCAGATCCTTCGCCGGGATTGGAAACACCATATATTTT. The V gene is TRBV7-9, the J gene TRBJ1-3; D remains unclear. Trimming removed 6 bases from V and 3 bases from J, with 15 bases in between. CDR3 length: 15 amino acids. From germline, CDR1 is SEHNR and CDR2 FQNEAQ (reference sequence).

In this sample, this clonotype turned up a few times. J is TRBJ2-7 and V is TRBV10-3; 9 nucleotides line up with TRBD1. Germline-derived CDR1 and CDR2 are ENHRY and SYGVKD. CDR3 length: 16 residues. V lost 3 bases, J lost 6 bases, and 12 bases stayed unmatched. The CDR3 nucleotides are TGTGCCATCAGTGAAAGAGTACAGGGGGCGCTTGCCGAGCAGTACTTC. Its protein product is CAISERVQGALAEQYF.

V is TRBV14 and J is TRBJ2-1; D might be TRBD2 (6 bases). CDR1 is SGHDN, CDR2 FVKESK, per germline. Trimming pared 4 bases from V and 4 bases from J, leaving 14 bases between. This CDR3 region has 15 residues. The CDR3 DNA follows: TGTGCCAGCAGCCCTCTCGCTCGGGGGTACAATGAGCAGTTCTTC. Translating gives CASSPLARGYNEQFF.

There are a few counts of this clonotype. The chain has TRBV7-3 and TRBJ1-6; 7 bases match TRBD1. The CDR3 length is 13 residues. J lost 7 bases, V lost 5 bases, and 2 bases had no gene match. Per the germline V gene, CDR1 is SGHTA and CDR2 is FQGTGA. Here the CDR3 DNA reads TGTGCCAGCAGCCAGGACAGGAATTCACCCCTCCACTTT. Protein: CASSQDRNSPLHF.

The V call is TRBV29-1, the J call TRBJ1-5; no clear D gene. The CDR3 has 14 amino acids. V gave up 8 bases and J gave up 2 bases, with 16 bases separating them. Germline V lookup: CDR1 SQVTM, CDR2 ANQGSEA. CDR3 nucleotides: TGCAGCACTGCGGAGGGATTGGGCAATCAGCCCCAGCATTTT. It specifies CSTAEGLGNQPQHF.

The CDR3 loop reads CASRLGQGPGELFF. The CDR3 bases are TGTGCCAGCAGGTTGGGACAGGGCCCAGGGGAGCTGTTTTTT. The chain is built from TRBV6-5 and TRBJ2-2; TRBD1 aligns across 9 bases. Germline V gene data show CDR1 as MNHEY and CDR2 as SVGAGI. There are 14 residues in the CDR3. V lost 6 bases and J lost 8; bases outside the gene matches: 7.

The chain joins TRBV29-1 to TRBJ2-6; TRBD1 aligns across 11 bases. The V segment lost 4 bases and the J segment 3 bases; nucleotides outside the gene matches: 5. This CDR3 has 16 residues. From germline, CDR1 is SQVTM and CDR2 ANQGSEA. The CDR3 DNA sequence: TGCAGCGTTGCCAGGACAGGGGGCGATGGGGCCAACGTCCTGACTTTC. It encodes CSVARTGGDGANVLTF.

The V call is TRBV7-3, the J call TRBJ2-1; 11 positions match TRBD1. Looked up from germline, CDR1 is SGHTA and CDR2 is FQGTGA. Trimming cost V 5 bases and J 4 bases; bases outside gene matches: 4. This CDR3 comprises 15 residues. CDR3: CASSGGQGAYNEQFF. In DNA form, the CDR3 reads TGTGCCAGCAGCGGCGGACAGGGGGCGTACAATGAGCAGTTCTTC.

This clonotype was seen a few times. The chain couples TRBV28 to TRBJ2-7; D gene unclear. Germline lookup yields CDR1 MDHEN and CDR2 SYDVKM. The CDR3 spans 14 residues. Trimming removed 4 bases at V and 9 bases at J, with 19 bases between. CDR3 amino acids: CASSSLDPAPRQYF. The DNA of the CDR3 is TGTGCCAGCAGTTCCCTGGACCCAGCCCCGCGGCAGTACTTC. Drawing the rest from reference TRBV28 and TRBJ2-7, the complete variable domain is DVKVTQSSRYLVKRTGEKVFLECVQDMDHENMFWYRQDPGLGLRLIYFSYDVKMKEKGDIPEGYSVSREKKERFSLILESASTNQTSMYLCASSSLDPAPRQYFGPGTRLTVT.

This clonotype was seen a few times. J is TRBJ1-5 and V is TRBV20-1; TRBD1 matches 7 bases. This CDR3 contains 13 residues. J gave up 6 bases and V 3 bases, and 5 bases lay outside the gene matches. Germline V lookup: CDR1 DFQATT, CDR2 SNEGSKA (reference sequence). CDR3 nucleotide sequence: TGCAGTGCTAGTCACAGGGGAGGTCAGCCCCAGCATTTT. Its protein is CSASHRGGQPQHF.

In its sample, this clonotype was seen a few times. The rearrangement uses TRBV5-1 and TRBJ1-5; D remains ambiguous. The V gene's germline CDR1 is SGHRS and CDR2 YFSETQ. This CDR3 contains 13 residues. V was clipped by 4 bases and J by 7 bases, with 12 bases between them. The CDR3 reads CASSLGPDQPQHF. CDR3 nucleotides: TGCGCCAGCAGCCTTGGACCCGACCAGCCCCAGCATTTT.

Only a few counts were recorded for this clonotype. This sequence joins TRBV11-2 and TRBJ2-3; D perhaps matches TRBD1 (6 bases). From germline, CDR1 is SGHAT and CDR2 FQNNGV. The CDR3 loop spans 17 amino acids. Trimming stripped 2 bases from V and 1 base from J, with 16 bases between. CDR3 sequence: CASSLLKGVRGTDTQYF. The CDR3 coding sequence is TGTGCCAGCAGCTTATTGAAGGGGGTCAGGGGCACAGATACGCAGTATTTT. Together with reference TRBV11-2 and TRBJ2-3, the CDR3 gives the full variable domain: EAGVAQSPRYKIIEKRQSVAFWCNPISGHATLYWYQQILGQGPKLLIQFQNNGVVDDSQLPKDRFSAERLKGVDSTLKIQPAKLEDSAVYLCASSLLKGVRGTDTQYFGPGTRLTVL.

This clonotype was counted between two and nine times. The chain employs TRBV20-1 and TRBJ2-3; D is uncertain. Looked up from germline, CDR1 is DFQATT and CDR2 is SNEGSKA (reference sequence). The CDR3 length is 13 residues. The germline V and J ends were trimmed by 3 bases and 2 bases, with 9 bases remaining between them. CDR3 sequence (DNA): TGCAGTGCTAGGGTCGTTAACACAGATACGCAGTATTTT. It encodes CSARVVNTDTQYF.

The table lists this clonotype with a few counts. This chain connects TRBV15 to TRBJ2-5; weak D call: TRBD1 (6 bases). Germline V gene data show CDR1 as LNHNV and CDR2 as YYDKDF (reference sequence). This CDR3 spans 12 amino acids. The V end lost 3 bases, the J end lost 4 bases, and 6 bases lay between the germline ends. The CDR3 bases are TGTGCCACCAGCAGGGACAGAGAGACCCAGTACTTC. Translated, it gives CATSRDRETQYF.

This clonotype was seen at least ten times. The chain joins TRBV6-5 to TRBJ1-3, with unresolved D. The CDR3 extends over 16 amino acids. Per the germline V gene, CDR1 is MNHEY and CDR2 is SVGAGI. V lost 0 bases, J lost 0 bases, and 9 bases lay in between. The CDR3 reads CASSYSNALSGNTIYF. The CDR3 region has the DNA TGTGCCAGCAGTTACTCGAACGCACTCTCTGGAAACACCATATATTTT.

This chain connects TRBV20-1 to TRBJ2-1; 7 bases map to TRBD2. The CDR3 contains 14 residues. From germline, CDR1 is DFQATT and CDR2 SNEGSKA (reference sequence). V lost 3 bases and J lost 10; bases outside the gene matches: 12. In nucleotides, the CDR3 is TGCAGTGCTAGGTGGGTGGGAGGGCCTAGGGAGCAGTTCTTC. It codes for CSARWVGGPREQFF.

This clonotype was recorded a few times. The chain carries TRBV12-3 or TRBV12-4 and TRBJ1-6; D is unclear. V lost 1 base and J 16 bases, leaving 17 bases between the germline ends. This CDR3 region has 14 residues. CDR3 nucleotide sequence: TGTGCCAGCAGTTTAGGGGGTCGGGGAACCCAGCTCCACTTT. Protein: CASSLGGRGTQLHF.